These T cell receptor beta chains were read from a single sample in a study of blood T cell repertoires in COVID-19. Some clones are missing from TCRdb's copy, which holds only in-frame ones; the method was immunoSEQ multiplex PCR. Counted here are over 55,000 clones, about three quarters occurring once; the ten biggest clones make up 35% to 45%. Sequencing was carried out using peripheral blood. Source of these receptors: an older woman with acute or convalescent COVID-19. Both conserved end residues are part of each CDR3. The order of the fields is V gene, clone size, J gene, D gene, CDR3 DNA, CDR3 protein. D genes are given only for firm matches. Not all rows give a size; the values are once, few, many and, for expanded clones, a class.

TRBV30	once	TRBJ1-1	-	TGTGCCTTGACCGTCCTAACCGGGGAAGCTTTCTTT	CALTVLTGEAFF
TRBV3-1/TRBV3-2	-	TRBJ1-1	-	TGTGCCAGCAGCCGCCCGGGGGTCCCGAACACTGAAGCTTTCTTT	CASSRPGVPNTEAFF
TRBV18	few	TRBJ2-1	TRBD2	TGTGCCAGCTCTCTCCTAGCGGGGGCCTCAAATGAGCAGTTCTTC	CASSLLAGASNEQFF
TRBV14	-	TRBJ2-3	-	TGTGCCAGCAGCCAAGTTCGGCGAACAGGGCTCACAGATACGCAGTATTTT	CASSQVRRTGLTDTQYF
TRBV2	-	TRBJ2-2	TRBD2	TGTGCCAGCAAACTAGCGGTTAACACCGGGGAGCTGTTTTTT	CASKLAVNTGELFF
TRBV6-5	-	TRBJ1-2	-	TGTGCCAGCAGTTACTCGATGGATAGGGGGAGGGTTGGCTACACCTTC	CASSYSMDRGRVGYTF
TRBV14	-	TRBJ1-2	-	TGTGCCAGCAGCCAAGTCTCAGGGGTGGGTGGCTACACCTTC	CASSQVSGVGGYTF
TRBV2	-	TRBJ2-7	TRBD2	TGTGCCAGCTCGAATTTGGCAGCGGGAGTCGGCGAGCAGTACTTC	CASSNLAAGVGEQYF
TRBV27	-	TRBJ2-4	-	TGTGCCAGCAGTCTACTAGGGGGTCACGGCATTCAGTACTTC	CASSLLGGHGIQYF
TRBV5-1	once	TRBJ2-5	TRBD1	TGCGCCAGCAGCCTCAGAGGGACAGAGAAACAAGAGACCCAGTACTTC	CASSLRGTEKQETQYF
TRBV27	-	TRBJ1-5	-	TGTGCCAGCAGCTCCCAGGTCGGGCCCCAGCATTTT	CASSSQVGPQHF